This T cell receptor beta chain was captured in a study of blood T cell repertoires in COVID-19. Germline assignment: CDR1 SGHTA and CDR2 FQGNSA. This CDR3 has 17 amino acids. Trimming removed 4 bases from V and 2 bases from J; junction bases left unmatched: 4. Data came from immunoSEQ multiplex PCR; TCRdb stores just in-frame clones and leaves some out. The sample comprises 83,000 or so clones, roughly 71% of which are singletons, and around 10% rests with the top ten. This chain links TRBV7-2 with TRBJ2-3; 15 positions agree with TRBD2. This TCR came from a woman over 75 with acute or convalescent COVID-19. The sequencing input was peripheral blood. CDR3 in amino acids: CASSYWTSGGATDTQYF. The CDR3 DNA is TGTGCCAGCAGCTATTGGACTAGCGGGGGGGCCACAGATACGCAGTATTTT.